This T cell receptor (beta chain) appears in the sequencing data of a study of T cells in Graves' hyperthyroidism and ophthalmopathy. TCR beta CDR3 regions were amplified from RNA transcripts. Primed by the HTBI set, a first-round RT-PCR was run on the TCR CDR3. TCRdb processed the multiplex PCR reads anew with MiXCR; each CDR3 protein has one entry. Here the sample spans some 700,000 distinct CDR3 sequences, 17% being singletons. The TCR comes from a middle-aged man with Graves' hyperthyroidism. Sequences were obtained from blood.

For the CDR3, the DNA is TGTGCCGCCAACTCCTACAATGAGCAGTTCTTC. Translation gives CAANSYNEQFF. The J gene is TRBJ2-1, the V gene TRBV27; no definite D call. The CDR3 is made up of 11 amino acids. The ends were cut back, 11 bases at V and 0 bases at J, with 5 bases in the middle. Per the germline V gene, CDR1 is MNHEY and CDR2 is SMNVEV (reference sequence).